The sequence of this T cell receptor beta chain was determined in a study of T cells after yellow fever vaccination. Germline-derived CDR1 and CDR2 are MNHNY and SVGAGI (reference sequence). The CDR3 runs 13 residues. The trim removed 10 bases at V and 3 bases at J, leaving 9 bases unmatched. TCRdb reprocessed the 5' RACE reads via MiXCR and lists one record per CDR3 protein. This sample has 300,000 to 400,000 distinct CDR3 sequences; over 8.5% occur once, and the top ten carry 3.3%. This clonotype was picked up a small number of times. The source was CD4+ T cells sorted from PBMCs, collected 45 days after the yellow fever booster vaccination. The TCR comes from a man between 18 and 29 years old who received the YFV17D yellow fever vaccine. V gene TRBV6-6 combines with J gene TRBJ2-7; 7 nucleotides line up with TRBD1. The CDR3 loop reads CATDRGQVYEQYV. CDR3 DNA sequence: TGTGCCACCGACCGAGGACAGGTCTACGAGCAGTACGTC.